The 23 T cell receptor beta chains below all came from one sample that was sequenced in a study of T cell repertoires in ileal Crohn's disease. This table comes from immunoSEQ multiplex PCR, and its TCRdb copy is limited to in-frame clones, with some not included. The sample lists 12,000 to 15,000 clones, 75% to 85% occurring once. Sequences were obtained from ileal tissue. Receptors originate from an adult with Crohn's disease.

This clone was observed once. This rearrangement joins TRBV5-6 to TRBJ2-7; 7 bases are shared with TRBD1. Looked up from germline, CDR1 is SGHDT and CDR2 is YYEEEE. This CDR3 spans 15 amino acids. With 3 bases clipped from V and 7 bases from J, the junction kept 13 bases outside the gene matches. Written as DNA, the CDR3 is TGTGCCAGCAGCTCCCGCCGGGACAGACGCGGTGAGCAGTACTTC. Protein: CASSSRRDRRGEQYF.

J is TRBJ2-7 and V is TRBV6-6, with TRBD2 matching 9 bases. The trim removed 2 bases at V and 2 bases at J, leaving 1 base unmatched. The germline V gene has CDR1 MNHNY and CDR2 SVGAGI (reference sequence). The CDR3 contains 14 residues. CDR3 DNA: TGTGCCAGCAGTTACGGCGGGAGGGCCTACGAGCAGTACTTC. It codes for CASSYGGRAYEQYF.

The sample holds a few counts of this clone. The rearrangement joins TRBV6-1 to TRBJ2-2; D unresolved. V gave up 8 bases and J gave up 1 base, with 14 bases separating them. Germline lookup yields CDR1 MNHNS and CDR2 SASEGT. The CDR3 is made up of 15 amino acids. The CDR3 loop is CASLGPAWNTGELFF. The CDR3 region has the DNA TGTGCCAGCCTAGGCCCGGCGTGGAACACCGGGGAGCTGTTTTTT.

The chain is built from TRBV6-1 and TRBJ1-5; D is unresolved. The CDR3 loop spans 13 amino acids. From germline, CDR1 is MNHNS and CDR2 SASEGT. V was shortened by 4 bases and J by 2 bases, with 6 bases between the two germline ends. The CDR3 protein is CASSGLGNQPQHF. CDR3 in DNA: TGTGCCAGCAGTGGTCTAGGCAATCAGCCCCAGCATTTT.

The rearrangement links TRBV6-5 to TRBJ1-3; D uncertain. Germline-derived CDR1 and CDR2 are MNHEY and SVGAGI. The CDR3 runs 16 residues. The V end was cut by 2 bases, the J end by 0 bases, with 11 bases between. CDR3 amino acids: CASSYAAGSSGNTIYF. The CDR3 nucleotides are TGTGCCAGCAGTTACGCAGCAGGCTCCTCTGGAAACACCATATATTTT.

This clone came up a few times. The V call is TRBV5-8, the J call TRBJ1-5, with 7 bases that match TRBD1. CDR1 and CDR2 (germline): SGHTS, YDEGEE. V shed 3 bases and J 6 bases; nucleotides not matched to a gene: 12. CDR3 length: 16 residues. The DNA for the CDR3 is TGTGCCAGCAGCTCGGCCTGGGCAGGGGGGATTCAGCCCCAGCATTTT. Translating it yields CASSSAWAGGIQPQHF.

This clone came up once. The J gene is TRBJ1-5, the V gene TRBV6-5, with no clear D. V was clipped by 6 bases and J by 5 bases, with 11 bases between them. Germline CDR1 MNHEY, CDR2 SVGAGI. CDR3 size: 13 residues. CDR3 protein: CASRPVIDQPQHF. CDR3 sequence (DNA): TGTGCCAGCAGGCCGGTGATTGATCAGCCCCAGCATTTT.

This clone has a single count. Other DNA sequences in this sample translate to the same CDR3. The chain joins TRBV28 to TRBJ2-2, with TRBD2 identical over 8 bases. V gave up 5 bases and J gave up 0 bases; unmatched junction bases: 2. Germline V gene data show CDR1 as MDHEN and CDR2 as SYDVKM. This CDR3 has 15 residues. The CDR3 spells CASSEAGANTGELFF. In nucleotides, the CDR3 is TGTGCCAGCAGTGAAGCGGGAGCGAACACCGGGGAGCTGTTTTTT.

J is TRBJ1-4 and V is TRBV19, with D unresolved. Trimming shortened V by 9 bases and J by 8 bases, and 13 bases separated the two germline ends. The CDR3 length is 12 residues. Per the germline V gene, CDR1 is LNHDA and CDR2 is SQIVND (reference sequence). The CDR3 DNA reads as TGTGCCAGCGGGCCACGAGGGGAAAAACTGTTTTTT. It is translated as CASGPRGEKLFF.

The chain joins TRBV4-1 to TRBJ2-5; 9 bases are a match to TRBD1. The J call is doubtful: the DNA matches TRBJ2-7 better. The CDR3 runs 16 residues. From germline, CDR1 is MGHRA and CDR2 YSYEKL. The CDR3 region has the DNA TGCGCCAGCAGCCCCGGGAATAGGGACAGGGTCTACGAGCAGTACTTC. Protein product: CASSPGNRDRVYEQYF.

CDR3 in DNA: TGTGCCAGCAGCCTGACAGGACAACGTGCAACTAATGAAAAACTGTTTTTT. Encoded protein: CASSLTGQRATNEKLFF. The rearrangement links TRBV5-6 to TRBJ1-4; D is perhaps TRBD1 (6 bases). Trimming cost V 4 bases and J 0 bases, with 16 bases left between them. This CDR3 has 17 residues. CDR1 is SGHDT and CDR2 is YYEEEE in the germline V gene. The full variable domain, its missing parts supplied by reference TRBV5-6 and TRBJ1-4, is DAGVTQSPTHLIKTRGQQVTLRCSPKSGHDTVSWYQQALGQGPQFIFQYYEEEERQRGNFPDRFSGHQFPNYSSELNVNALLLGDSALYLCASSLTGQRATNEKLFFGSGTQLSVL.

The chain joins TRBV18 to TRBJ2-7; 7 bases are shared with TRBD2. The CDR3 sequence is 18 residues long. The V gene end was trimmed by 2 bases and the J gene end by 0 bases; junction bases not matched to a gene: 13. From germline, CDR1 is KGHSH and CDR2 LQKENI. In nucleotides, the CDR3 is TGTGCCAGCTCACCAAGCCAAGCGGGGATCAAGAGCTCCTACGAGCAGTACTTC. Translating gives CASSPSQAGIKSSYEQYF.

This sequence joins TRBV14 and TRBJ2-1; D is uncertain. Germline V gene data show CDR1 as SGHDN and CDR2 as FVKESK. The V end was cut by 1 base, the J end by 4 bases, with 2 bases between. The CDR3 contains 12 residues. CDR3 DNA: TGTGCCAGCAGCCAAGCTTACAATGAGCAGTTCTTC. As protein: CASSQAYNEQFF.

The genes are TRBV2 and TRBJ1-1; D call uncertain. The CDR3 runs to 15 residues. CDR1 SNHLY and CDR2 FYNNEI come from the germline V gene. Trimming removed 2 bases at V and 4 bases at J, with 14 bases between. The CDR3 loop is CASSESPSYGTEAFF. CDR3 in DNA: TGTGCCAGCAGTGAAAGCCCTAGTTATGGCACTGAAGCTTTCTTT.

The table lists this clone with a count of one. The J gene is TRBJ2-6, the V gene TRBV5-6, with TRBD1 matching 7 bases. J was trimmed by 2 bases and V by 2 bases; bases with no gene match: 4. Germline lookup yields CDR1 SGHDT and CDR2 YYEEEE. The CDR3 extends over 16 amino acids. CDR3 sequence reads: CASSFPTGAGANVLTF. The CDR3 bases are TGTGCCAGCAGCTTCCCAACAGGGGCTGGGGCCAACGTCCTGACTTTC.

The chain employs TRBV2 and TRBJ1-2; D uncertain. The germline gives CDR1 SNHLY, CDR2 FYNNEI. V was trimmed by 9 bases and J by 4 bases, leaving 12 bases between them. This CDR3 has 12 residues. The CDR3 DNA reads TGTGCCAGTCGTTCACAATTCTATGGCTACACCTTC. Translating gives CASRSQFYGYTF.

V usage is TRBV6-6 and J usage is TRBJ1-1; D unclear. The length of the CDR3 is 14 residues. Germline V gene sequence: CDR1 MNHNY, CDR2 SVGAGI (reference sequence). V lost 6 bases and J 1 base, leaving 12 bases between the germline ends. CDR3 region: CASRAERENTEAFF. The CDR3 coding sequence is TGTGCCAGCAGGGCTGAACGGGAGAACACTGAAGCTTTCTTT.

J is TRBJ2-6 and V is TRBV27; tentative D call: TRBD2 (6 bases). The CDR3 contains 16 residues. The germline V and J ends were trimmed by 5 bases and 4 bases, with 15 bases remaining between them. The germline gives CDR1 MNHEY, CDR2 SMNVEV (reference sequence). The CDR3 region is CASSTGGAGGANVLTF. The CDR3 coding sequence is TGTGCCAGCAGTACCGGCGGGGCTGGGGGGGCCAACGTCCTGACTTTC.

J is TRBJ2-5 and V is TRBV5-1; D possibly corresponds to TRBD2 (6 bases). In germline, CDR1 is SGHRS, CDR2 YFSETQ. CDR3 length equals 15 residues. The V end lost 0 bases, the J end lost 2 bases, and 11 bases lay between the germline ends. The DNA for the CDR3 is TGCGCCAGCAGCTTGGGAGGGACTCCTCAAGAGACCCAGTACTTC. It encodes CASSLGGTPQETQYF.

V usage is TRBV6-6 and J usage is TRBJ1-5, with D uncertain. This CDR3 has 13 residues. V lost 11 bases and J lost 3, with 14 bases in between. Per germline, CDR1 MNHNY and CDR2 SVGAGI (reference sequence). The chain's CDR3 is CAARPGLNQPQHF. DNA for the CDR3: TGTGCCGCCCGCCCCGGACTCAATCAGCCCCAGCATTTT.

CDR3 amino acids: CSSGGGTSSNEQFF. The CDR3 DNA reads TGCAGCTCTGGGGGCGGGACTAGCAGCAATGAGCAGTTCTTC. The rearrangement joins TRBV29-1 to TRBJ2-1, with 9 bases fitting TRBD2. V was clipped by 8 bases and J by 6 bases; unmatched bases: 11. The germline CDR1 and CDR2 sequences are SQVTM and ANQGSEA. The CDR3 is 14 residues long.

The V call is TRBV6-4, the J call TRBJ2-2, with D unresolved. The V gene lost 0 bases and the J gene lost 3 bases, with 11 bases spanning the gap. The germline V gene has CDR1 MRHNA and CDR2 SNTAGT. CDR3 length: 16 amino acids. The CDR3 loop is CASSDSSTPHTGELFF. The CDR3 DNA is TGTGCCAGCAGTGACTCGAGTACCCCACACACCGGGGAGCTGTTTTTT.

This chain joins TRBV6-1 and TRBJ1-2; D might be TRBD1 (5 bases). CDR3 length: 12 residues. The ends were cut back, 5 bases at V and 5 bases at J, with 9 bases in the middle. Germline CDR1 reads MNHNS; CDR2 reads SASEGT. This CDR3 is CASSTGGYGYTF. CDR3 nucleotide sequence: TGTGCCAGCAGTACGGGGGGGTATGGCTACACCTTC.